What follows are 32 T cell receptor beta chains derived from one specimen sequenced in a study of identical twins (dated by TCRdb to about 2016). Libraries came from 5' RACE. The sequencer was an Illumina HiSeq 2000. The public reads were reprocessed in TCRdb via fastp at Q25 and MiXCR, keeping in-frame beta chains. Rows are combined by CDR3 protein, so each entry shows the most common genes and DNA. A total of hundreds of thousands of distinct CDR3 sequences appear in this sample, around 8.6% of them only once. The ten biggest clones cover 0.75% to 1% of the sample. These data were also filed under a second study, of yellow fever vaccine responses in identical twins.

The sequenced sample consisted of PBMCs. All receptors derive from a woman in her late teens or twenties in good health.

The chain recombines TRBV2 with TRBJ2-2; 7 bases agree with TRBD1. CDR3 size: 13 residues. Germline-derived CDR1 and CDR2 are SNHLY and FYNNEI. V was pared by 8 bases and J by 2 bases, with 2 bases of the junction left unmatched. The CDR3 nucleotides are TGTGCCAGCGGACAGGACAACACCGGGGAGCTGTTTTTT. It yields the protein CASGQDNTGELFF.

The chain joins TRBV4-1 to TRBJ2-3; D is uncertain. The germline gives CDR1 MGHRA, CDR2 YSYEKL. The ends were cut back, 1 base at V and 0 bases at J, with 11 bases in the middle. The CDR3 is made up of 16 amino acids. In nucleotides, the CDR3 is TGCGCCAGCAGCCAAGGTACACTATCCAGCACAGATACGCAGTATTTT. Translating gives CASSQGTLSSTDTQYF.

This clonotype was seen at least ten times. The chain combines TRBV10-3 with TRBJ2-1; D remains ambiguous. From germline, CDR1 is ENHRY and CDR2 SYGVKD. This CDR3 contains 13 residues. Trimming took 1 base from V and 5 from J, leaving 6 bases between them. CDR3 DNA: TGTGCCATCAGTGAGTTAGGAAACAATGAGCAGTTCTTC. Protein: CAISELGNNEQFF.

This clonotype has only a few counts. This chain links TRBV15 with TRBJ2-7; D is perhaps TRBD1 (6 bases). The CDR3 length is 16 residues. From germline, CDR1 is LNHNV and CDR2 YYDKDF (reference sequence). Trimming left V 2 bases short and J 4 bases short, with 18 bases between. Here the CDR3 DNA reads TGTGCCACCAGCAGAACCATGTGGGGGCAGGGGTACGAGCAGTACTTC. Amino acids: CATSRTMWGQGYEQYF.

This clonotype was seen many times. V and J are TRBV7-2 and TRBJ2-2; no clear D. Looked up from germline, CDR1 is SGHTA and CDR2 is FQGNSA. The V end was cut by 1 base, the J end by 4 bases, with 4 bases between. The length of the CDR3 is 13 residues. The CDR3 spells CASSLDGTGELFF. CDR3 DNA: TGTGCCAGCAGCTTAGACGGCACCGGGGAGCTGTTTTTT.

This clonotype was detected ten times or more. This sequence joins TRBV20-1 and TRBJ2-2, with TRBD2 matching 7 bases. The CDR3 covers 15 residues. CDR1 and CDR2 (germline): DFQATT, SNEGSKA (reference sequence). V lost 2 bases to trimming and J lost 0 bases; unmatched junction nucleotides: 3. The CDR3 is CSARPRGANTGELFF. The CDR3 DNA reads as TGCAGTGCTAGACCTCGGGGGGCGAACACCGGGGAGCTGTTTTTT.

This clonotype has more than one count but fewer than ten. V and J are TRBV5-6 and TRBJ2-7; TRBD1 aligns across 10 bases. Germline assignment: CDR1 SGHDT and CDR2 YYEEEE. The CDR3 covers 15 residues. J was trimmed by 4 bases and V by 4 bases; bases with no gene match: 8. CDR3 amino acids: CASSGRTGGRYEQYF. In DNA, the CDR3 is TGTGCCAGCAGCGGACGGACAGGGGGTCGGTACGAGCAGTACTTC.

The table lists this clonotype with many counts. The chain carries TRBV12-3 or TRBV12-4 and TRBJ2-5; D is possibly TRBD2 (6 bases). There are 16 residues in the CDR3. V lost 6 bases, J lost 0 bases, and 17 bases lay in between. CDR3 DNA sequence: TGTGCCAGCAGCCCTGGAGGGAAAGTTGACCAAGAGACCCAGTACTTC. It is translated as CASSPGGKVDQETQYF.

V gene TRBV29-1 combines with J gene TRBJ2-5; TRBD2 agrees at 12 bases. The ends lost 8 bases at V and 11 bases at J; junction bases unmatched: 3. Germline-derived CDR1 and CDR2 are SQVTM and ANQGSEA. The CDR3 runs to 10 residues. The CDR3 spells CSSLAGGQYF. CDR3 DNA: TGCAGCTCGCTAGCGGGAGGGCAGTACTTC.

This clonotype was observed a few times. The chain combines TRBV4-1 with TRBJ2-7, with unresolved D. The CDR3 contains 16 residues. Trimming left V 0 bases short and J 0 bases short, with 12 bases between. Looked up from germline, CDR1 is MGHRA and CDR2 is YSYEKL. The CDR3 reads CASSQDLPQLSYEQYF. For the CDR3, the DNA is TGCGCCAGCAGCCAAGACCTGCCGCAGCTCTCCTACGAGCAGTACTTC.

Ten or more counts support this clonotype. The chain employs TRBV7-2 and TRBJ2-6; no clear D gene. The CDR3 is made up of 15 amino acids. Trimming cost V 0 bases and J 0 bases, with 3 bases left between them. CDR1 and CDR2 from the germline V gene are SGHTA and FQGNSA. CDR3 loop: CASSLATSGANVLTF. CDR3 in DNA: TGTGCCAGCAGCTTAGCAACCTCTGGGGCCAACGTCCTGACTTTC.

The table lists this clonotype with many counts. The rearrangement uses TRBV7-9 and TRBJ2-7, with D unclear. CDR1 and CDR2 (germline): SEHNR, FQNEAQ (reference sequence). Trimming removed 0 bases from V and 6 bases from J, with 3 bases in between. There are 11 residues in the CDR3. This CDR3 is CASSLAGEQYF. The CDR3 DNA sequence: TGTGCCAGCAGCTTAGCCGGCGAGCAGTACTTC.

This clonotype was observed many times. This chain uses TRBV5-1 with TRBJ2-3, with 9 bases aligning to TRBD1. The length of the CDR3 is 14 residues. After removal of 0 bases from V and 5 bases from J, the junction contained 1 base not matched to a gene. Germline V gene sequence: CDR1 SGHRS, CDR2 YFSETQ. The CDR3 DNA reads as TGCGCCAGCAGCTTGGACAGGGGGCAAGATACGCAGTATTTT. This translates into CASSLDRGQDTQYF.

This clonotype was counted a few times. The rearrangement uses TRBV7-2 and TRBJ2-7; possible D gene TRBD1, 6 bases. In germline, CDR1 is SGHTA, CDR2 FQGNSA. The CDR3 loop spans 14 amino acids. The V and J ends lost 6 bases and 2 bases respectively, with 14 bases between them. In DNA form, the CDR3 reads TGTGCCAGCAGTGCCGTGGGACAACCCTACGAGCAGTACTTC. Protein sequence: CASSAVGQPYEQYF. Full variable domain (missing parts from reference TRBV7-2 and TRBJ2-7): GAGVSQSPSNKVTEKGKDVELRCDPISGHTALYWYRQSLGQGLEFLIYFQGNSAPDKSGLPSDRFSAERTGGSVSTLTIQRTQQEDSAVYLCASSAVGQPYEQYFGPGTRLTVT.

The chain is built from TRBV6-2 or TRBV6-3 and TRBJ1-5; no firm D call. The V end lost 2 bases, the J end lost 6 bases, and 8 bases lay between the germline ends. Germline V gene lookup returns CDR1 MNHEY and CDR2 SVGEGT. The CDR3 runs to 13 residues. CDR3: CASSYISVQPQHF. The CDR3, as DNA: TGTGCCAGCAGTTACATTTCGGTTCAGCCCCAGCATTTT.

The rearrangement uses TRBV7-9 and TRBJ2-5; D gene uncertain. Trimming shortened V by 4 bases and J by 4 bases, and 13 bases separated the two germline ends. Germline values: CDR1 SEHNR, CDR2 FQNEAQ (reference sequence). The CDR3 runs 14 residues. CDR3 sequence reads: CASSWASVAETQYF. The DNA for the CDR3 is TGTGCCAGCAGCTGGGCGAGTGTTGCAGAGACCCAGTACTTC.

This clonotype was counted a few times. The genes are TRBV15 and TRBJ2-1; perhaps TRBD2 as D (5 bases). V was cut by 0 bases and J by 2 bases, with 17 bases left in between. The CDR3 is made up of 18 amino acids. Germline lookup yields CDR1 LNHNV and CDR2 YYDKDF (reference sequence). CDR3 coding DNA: TGTGCCACCAGCAGAGATCACTCGGGGATGGCGGCCTACAATGAGCAGTTCTTC. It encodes CATSRDHSGMAAYNEQFF.

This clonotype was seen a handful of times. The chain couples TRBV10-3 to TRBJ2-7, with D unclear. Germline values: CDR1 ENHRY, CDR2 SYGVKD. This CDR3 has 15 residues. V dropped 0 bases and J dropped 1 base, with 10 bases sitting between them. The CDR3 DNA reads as TGTGCCATCAGTGAGTCAAAAGGAACGTCCTACGAGCAGTACTTC. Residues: CAISESKGTSYEQYF.

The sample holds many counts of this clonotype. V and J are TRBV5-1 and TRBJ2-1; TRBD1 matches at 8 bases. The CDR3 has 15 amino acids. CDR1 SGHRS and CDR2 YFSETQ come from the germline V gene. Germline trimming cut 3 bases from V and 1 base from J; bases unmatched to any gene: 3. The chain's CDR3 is CASSSRTGSYNEQFF. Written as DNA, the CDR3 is TGCGCCAGCAGCTCAAGGACAGGGTCCTACAATGAGCAGTTCTTC.

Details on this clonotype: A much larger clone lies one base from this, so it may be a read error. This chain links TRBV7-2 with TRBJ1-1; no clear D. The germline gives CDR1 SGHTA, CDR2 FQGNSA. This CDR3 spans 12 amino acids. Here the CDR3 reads CANSLEATEAFF. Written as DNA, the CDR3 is TGTGCCAACAGCTTAGAGGCCACTGAAGCTTTCTTT.

CDR3 sequence: CASLGASEPNTGELFF. CDR3 nucleotide sequence: TGTGCCAGCCTTGGAGCTAGCGAACCGAACACCGGGGAGCTGTTTTTT. The V gene is TRBV12-3 or TRBV12-4, the J gene TRBJ2-2, with D tentatively TRBD2 (6 bases). The V and J ends lost 8 bases and 0 bases respectively, with 16 bases between them. This CDR3 region has 16 residues.

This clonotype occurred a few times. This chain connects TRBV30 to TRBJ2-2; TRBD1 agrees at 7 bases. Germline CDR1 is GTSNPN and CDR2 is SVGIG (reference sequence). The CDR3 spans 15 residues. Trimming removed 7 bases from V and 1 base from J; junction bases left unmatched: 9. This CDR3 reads CASRLTGRNTGELFF. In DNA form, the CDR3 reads TGTGCCTCACGGTTGACAGGGAGGAACACCGGGGAGCTGTTTTTT.

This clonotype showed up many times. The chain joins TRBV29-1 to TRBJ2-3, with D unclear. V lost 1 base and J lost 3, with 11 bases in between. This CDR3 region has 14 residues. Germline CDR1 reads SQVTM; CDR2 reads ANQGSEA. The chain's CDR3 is CSVEGKSSTDTQYF. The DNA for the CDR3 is TGCAGCGTTGAAGGGAAATCATCTACAGATACGCAGTATTTT.

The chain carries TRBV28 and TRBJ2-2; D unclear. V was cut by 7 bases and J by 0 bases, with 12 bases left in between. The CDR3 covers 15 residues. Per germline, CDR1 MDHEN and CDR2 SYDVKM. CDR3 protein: CASTLLNSNTGELFF. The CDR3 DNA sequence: TGTGCCAGCACCCTCCTGAATTCGAACACCGGGGAGCTGTTTTTT.

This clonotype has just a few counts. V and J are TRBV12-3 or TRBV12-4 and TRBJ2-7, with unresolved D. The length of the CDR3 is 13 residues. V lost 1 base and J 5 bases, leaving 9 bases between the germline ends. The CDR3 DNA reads TGTGCCAGCAGTTTAGTGTGGGGTAACGAGCAGTACTTC. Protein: CASSLVWGNEQYF.

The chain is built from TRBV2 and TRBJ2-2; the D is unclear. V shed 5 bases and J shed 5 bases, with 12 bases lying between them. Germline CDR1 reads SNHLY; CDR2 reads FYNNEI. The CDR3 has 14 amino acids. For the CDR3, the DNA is TGTGCCAGCAGTTCGGAAGCGAGGACCGGGGAGCTGTTTTTT. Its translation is CASSSEARTGELFF. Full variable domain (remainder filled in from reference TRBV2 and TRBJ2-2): EPEVTQTPSHQVTQMGQEVILRCVPISNHLYFYWYRQILGQKVEFLVSFYNNEISEKSEIFDDQFSVERPDGSNFTLKIRSTKLEDSAMYFCASSSEARTGELFFGEGSRLTVL.

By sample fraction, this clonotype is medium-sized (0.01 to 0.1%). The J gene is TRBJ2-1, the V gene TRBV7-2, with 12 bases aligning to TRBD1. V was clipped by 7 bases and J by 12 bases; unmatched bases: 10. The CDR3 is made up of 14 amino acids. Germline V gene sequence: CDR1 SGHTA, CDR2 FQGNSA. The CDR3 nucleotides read TGTGCCAGCAATCCTCCGGGACAGGGGGCTTGGCAGTTCTTC. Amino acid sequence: CASNPPGQGAWQFF.

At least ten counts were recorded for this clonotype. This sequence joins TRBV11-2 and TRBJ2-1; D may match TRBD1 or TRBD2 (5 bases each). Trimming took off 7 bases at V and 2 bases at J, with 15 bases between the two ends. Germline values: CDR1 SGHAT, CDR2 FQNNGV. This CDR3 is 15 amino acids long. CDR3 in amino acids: CASTEGQGAYNEQFF. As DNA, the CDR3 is TGTGCCAGCACTGAGGGGCAGGGAGCCTACAATGAGCAGTTCTTC.

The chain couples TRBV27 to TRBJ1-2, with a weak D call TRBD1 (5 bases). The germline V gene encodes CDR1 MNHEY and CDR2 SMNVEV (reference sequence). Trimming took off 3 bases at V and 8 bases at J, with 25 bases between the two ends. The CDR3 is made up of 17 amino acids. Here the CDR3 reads CASSFKVWQGLMHGYTF. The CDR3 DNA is TGTGCCAGCAGTTTTAAGGTCTGGCAGGGCCTGATGCACGGCTACACCTTC.

CDR3 DNA: TGTGCCAGCAGCGCGATATACCGCGGGGGGGCAGGGGAAGATACGCAGTATTTT. This codes for CASSAIYRGGAGEDTQYF. V is TRBV9 and J is TRBJ2-3; 9 bases map to TRBD2. Germline V lookup: CDR1 SGDLS, CDR2 YYNGEE. V shed 3 bases and J 5 bases; nucleotides not matched to a gene: 16. The CDR3 has 18 amino acids.

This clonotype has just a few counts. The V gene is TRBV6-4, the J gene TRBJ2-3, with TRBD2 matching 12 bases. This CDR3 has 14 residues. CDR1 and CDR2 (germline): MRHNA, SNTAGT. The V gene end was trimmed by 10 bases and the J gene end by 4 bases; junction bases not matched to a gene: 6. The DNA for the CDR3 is TGTGCCAAGCCAAGACTAGCGGGGGCAGATACGCAGTATTTT. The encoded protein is CAKPRLAGADTQYF.

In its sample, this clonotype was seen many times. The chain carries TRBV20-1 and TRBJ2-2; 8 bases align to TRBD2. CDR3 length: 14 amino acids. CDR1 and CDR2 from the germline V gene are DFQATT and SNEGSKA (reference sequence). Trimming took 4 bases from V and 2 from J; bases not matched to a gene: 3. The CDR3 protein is CSAKGTRNTGELFF. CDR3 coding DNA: TGCAGTGCTAAAGGGACTAGAAACACCGGGGAGCTGTTTTTT.